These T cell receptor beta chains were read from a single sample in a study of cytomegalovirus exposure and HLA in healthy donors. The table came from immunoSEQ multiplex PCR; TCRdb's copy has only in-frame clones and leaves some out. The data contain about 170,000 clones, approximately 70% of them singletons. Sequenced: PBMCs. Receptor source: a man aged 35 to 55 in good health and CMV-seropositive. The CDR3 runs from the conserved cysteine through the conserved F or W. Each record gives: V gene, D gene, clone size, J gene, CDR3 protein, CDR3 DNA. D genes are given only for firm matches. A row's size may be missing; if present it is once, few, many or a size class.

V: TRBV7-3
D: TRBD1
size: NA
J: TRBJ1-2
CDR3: CASSLNWTGWSNYGYTF
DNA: TGTGCCAGCAGCTTAAATTGGACAGGCTGGTCTAACTATGGCTACACCTTC

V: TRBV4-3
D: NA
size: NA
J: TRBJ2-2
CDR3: CASSQEPLAVAGELFF
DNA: TGCGCCAGCAGCCAAGAACCACTAGCTGTGGCCGGGGAGCTGTTTTTT

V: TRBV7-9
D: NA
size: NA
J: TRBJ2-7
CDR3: CSSSPVTGGPTSYEQYF
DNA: TGTTCCAGCAGCCCCGTTACCGGGGGACCTACCTCCTACGAGCAGTACTTC

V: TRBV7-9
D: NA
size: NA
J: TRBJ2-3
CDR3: CASSPPQGPIHTQYF
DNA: TGTGCCAGCAGCCCGCCCCAGGGTCCGATTCATACGCAGTATTTT

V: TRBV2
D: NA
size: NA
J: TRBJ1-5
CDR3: CASSADTYGNQPQHF
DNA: TGTGCCAGCAGTGCGGACACCTATGGCAATCAGCCCCAGCATTTT

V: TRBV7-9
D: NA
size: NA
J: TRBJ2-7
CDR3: CASSLPLPPYEQYF
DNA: TGTGCCAGCAGCTTACCCCTACCCCCCTACGAGCAGTACTTC

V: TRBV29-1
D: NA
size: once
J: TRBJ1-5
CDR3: CSANQGPNQPQHF
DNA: TGCAGCGCAAACCAGGGCCCCAATCAGCCCCAGCATTTT

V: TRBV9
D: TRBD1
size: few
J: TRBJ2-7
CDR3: CASSPGGLSVTGEQYF
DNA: TGTGCCAGCAGTCCAGGGGGTCTTTCTGTAACGGGCGAGCAGTACTTC

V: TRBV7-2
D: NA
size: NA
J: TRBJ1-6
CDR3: CASSLEQGYYNSPLHF
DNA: TGTGCCAGCAGCTTAGAGCAGGGATACTATAATTCACCCCTCCACTTT

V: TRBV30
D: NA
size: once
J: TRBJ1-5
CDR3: CAWSVGSGILQPQHF
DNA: TGTGCCTGGAGTGTGGGCAGCGGTATTCTTCAGCCCCAGCATTTT

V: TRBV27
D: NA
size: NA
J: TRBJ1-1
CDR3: CASITWGGAGTEAFF
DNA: TGTGCCAGCATCACCTGGGGGGGGGCGGGCACTGAAGCTTTCTTT

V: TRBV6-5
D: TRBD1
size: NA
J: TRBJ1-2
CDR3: CASTRGQTRGYTF
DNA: TGTGCCAGCACCCGGGGACAGACCCGGGGGTACACCTTC

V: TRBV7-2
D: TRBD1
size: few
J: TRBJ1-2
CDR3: CASSPRVGDRGYTF
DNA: TGTGCCAGCAGCCCTAGGGTAGGGGACAGGGGCTACACCTTC

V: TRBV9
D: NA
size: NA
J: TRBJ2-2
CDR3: CASSVGSSPGELFF
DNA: TGTGCCAGCAGCGTAGGTAGTAGCCCCGGGGAGCTGTTTTTT

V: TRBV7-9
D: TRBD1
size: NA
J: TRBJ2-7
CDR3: CASSFDQGVYEQYF
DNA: TGTGCCAGCAGCTTCGATCAGGGGGTCTACGAGCAGTACTTC

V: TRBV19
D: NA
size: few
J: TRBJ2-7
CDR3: CASRPPGLAHEQYF
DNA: TGTGCCAGTAGGCCTCCGGGACTCGCCCACGAGCAGTACTTC

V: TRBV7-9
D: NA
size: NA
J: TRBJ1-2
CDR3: CASSFGTGQGYTF
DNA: TGTGCCAGCAGCTTCGGAACAGGGCAGGGCTACACCTTC

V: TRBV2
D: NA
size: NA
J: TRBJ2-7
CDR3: CARSGDSYEQYF
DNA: TGTGCCAGGTCCGGGGATTCCTACGAGCAGTACTTC

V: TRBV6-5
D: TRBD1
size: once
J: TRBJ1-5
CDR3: CASSYSGGLDQPQHF
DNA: TGTGCCAGCAGTTACTCAGGGGGCTTAGATCAGCCCCAGCATTTT

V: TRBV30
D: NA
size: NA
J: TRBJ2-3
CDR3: CAWSVTRGTDTQYF
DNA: TGTGCCTGGAGTGTAACTAGGGGGACAGATACGCAGTATTTT

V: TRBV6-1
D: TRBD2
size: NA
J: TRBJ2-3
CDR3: CASSIIAGQDTQYF
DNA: TGTGCCAGCAGTATTATAGCGGGCCAAGATACGCAGTATTTT

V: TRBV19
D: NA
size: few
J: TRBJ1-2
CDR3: CASSIQTAYGYTF
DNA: TGTGCCAGTAGTATCCAGACAGCATATGGCTACACCTTC

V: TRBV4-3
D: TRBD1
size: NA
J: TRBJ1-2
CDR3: CASSQDSAQGLGGYTF
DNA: TGCGCCAGCAGCCAAGACTCGGCACAGGGGCTGGGTGGCTACACCTTC

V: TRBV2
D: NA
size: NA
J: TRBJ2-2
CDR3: CATPGGINTGELFF
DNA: TGTGCCACCCCTGGGGGGATTAACACCGGGGAGCTGTTTTTT

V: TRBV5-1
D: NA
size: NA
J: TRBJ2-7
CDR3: CASSLGGTGVPYEQYF
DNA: TGCGCCAGCAGCTTGGGGGGGACTGGGGTACCCTACGAGCAGTACTTC

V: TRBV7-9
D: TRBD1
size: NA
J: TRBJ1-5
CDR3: CASSDGTDNQPQHF
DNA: TGTGCCAGCAGCGACGGGACAGACAATCAGCCCCAGCATTTT

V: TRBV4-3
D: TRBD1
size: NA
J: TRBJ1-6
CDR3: CASSRRGTGDSPLHF
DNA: TGCGCCAGCAGCCGACGGGGGACAGGGGATTCACCCCTCCACTTT

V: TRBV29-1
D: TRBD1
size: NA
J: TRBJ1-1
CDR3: CSGTLGTAHTEAFF
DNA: TGCAGCGGTACCCTGGGGACAGCTCACACTGAAGCTTTCTTT

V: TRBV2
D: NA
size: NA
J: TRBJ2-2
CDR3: CASSESAGLRPGELFF
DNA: TGTGCCAGCAGTGAGAGTGCGGGCCTTAGGCCCGGGGAGCTGTTTTTT

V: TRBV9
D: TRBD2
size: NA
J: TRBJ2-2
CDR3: CASSPRTSLNGELFF
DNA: TGTGCCAGCAGCCCCAGGACTAGCTTGAACGGGGAGCTGTTTTTT

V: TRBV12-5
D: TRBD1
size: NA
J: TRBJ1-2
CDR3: CAAEGPGTGDGGYGYTF
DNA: TGTGCTGCTGAGGGGCCCGGGACAGGGGATGGGGGATATGGCTACACCTTC

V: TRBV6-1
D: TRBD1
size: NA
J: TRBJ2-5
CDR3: CASSRTGEETQYF
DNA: TGTGCCAGCAGTCGGACAGGGGAAGAGACCCAGTACTTC

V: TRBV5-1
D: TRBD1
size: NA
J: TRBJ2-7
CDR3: CASSLGWDSYEQYF
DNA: TGCGCCAGCAGCTTGGGGTGGGACAGTTACGAGCAGTACTTC